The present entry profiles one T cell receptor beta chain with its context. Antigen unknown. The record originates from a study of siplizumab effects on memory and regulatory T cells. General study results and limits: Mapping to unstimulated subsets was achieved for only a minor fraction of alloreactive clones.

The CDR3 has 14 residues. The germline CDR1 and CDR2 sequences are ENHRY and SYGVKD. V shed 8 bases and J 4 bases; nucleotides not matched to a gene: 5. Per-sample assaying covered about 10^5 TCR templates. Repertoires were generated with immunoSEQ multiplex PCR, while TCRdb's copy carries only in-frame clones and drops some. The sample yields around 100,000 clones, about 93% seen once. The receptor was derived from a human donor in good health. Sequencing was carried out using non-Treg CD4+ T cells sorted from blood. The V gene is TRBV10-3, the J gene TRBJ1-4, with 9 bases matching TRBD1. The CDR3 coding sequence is TGTGCCATCGGGGGGACAGGGAGTAATGAAAAACTGTTTTTT. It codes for CAIGGTGSNEKLFF.